This T cell receptor (beta chain) was recorded in a study of T cells in Graves' hyperthyroidism and ophthalmopathy (dated by TCRdb to about 2019). For the wider study: Peripheral blood samples were taken at the time of initial diagnosis, prior to any treatment. After blood sampling, hyperthyroidism patients were treated with methimazole at a starting dose of 30 mg daily, and ophthalmopathy patients were treated with high-dose intravenous methylprednisolone. Prospective prediction of ophthalmopathy was tested in an independent validation cohort consisting of 18 hyperthyroidism patients and around 16 patients who later progressed to ophthalmopathy. Thyroid tissue and blood T-cell repertoires from six Graves' hyperthyroidism patients were also compared in the study. The 90 to 100 discovery patients were randomly divided into training and test sets at a 7:3 ratio. TCR Vbeta CDR3 sequencing of 140 or so peripheral blood samples (fewer than 45 ophthalmopathy, about 75 hyperthyroidism and some 17 progressor patients) is reported in the paper. A discovery cohort of 95 to 100 patients, about 44 with Graves' ophthalmopathy and under 60 with stable Graves' hyperthyroidism, was used to find distinguishing TCR V-J signatures. What the authors observed across the whole study: Most expanded thyroid clonotypes (frequency above 0.001) were also detected in blood, suggesting blood repertoires may reflect thyroid immune responses. Sample size was not statistically predetermined, and blinding of investigators to group allocation was not performed. A model built on a 13 V-J signature distinguished ophthalmopathy from stable hyperthyroidism, reaching around 90% sensitivity and under 84% specificity in cross-validation and 80%/75% in testing. In validation, the model predicted progression to ophthalmopathy a median of around 6.5 months before onset, with approximately 68% sensitivity and roughly 72% specificity.

The TCR beta CDR3 regions were amplified from the RNA transcripts. A first-round RT-PCR of the TCR CDR3 used the HTBI primer set with the Qiagen OneStep RT-PCR kit. The libraries were constructed in a second round of multiplex PCR and then size-selected and purified. Sequencing of the libraries was done on an Illumina HiSeq2000 using paired-end 100 bp reads. Regarding the original processing steps: Raw data were processed with SOAPnuke, discarding reads with adapters, uncalled bases, mean Phred below 15, or no exact constant-primer or identifier match. COPE v1.2.5 was used to merge high-quality paired reads, and clonotypes were defined as unique nucleotide sequences. Clonotypes were aligned to IMGT TRBV, TRBD and TRBJ reference segments using MiTCR v1.1. The analysis included only V-J combinations with a frequency above 0.0001, which together covered around 99% of the repertoires. The TCS score was defined as the ratio of F50 (clonal expansion) to E x V (chaos), calculated using BLOSUM62-based TCRdist between CDR3 peptides within each V-J. Welch's t-statistics and random forest reduced fewer than 550 V-J features to 13, which were used in a naive Bayes classifier (R e1071). TCRdb passed the public sequencing reads through fastp at Q25 and MiXCR, retaining productive beta sequences. All rows with the same CDR3 protein become a single entry with the most common DNA and genes. The V and J calls were not made by the authors but by TCRdb's processing. The sample contains under 400,000 distinct CDR3 sequences, 15% to 19% of them found a single time. The top ten clones comprise around a quarter of the sample.

Hyperthyroidism patients were aged 18 to 65 years and newly diagnosed, with disease duration of less than 2 months. The study excluded patients with uncontrolled infections, other autoimmune diseases, pregnancy or lactation. Diagnoses relied on clinical symptoms, serum thyroxine and TRAb, thyroid ultrasound and orbital computed tomography. For progressor patients, blood was drawn at the first diagnosis of hyperthyroidism, before any ophthalmopathy symptoms had appeared. PBMCs were separated from about 10 ml of fresh peripheral blood using Ficoll-Paque density gradient centrifugation. Progressor patients were defined as those initially diagnosed with Graves' hyperthyroidism in whom ophthalmopathy developed during follow-up. Total RNA was extracted using Trizol reagent, and RNA quality was assessed on an Agilent 2100 Bioanalyzer. V and J are truncated by 5 bases and 2 bases respectively, leaving an intervening sequence of 11 bases. Inclusive of the bounding cysteine and phenylalanine, the CDR3 is 13 residues long. The sequence is cut down to CDR3 DNA, 39 bases in frame from base 1. The germline V gene encodes CDR1 DFQATT and CDR2 SNEGSKA (reference sequence).

Notes on this clonotype: There is no known antigen for this receptor. A clone one base away is much larger, so this may be a read error.

The sequenced sample was blood. This clonotype was obtained from a woman aged 18-29 years with Graves' hyperthyroidism that later progressed to Graves' ophthalmopathy. The chain couples TRBV20-1 to TRBJ2-3; the D gene is unclear. CDR3 reads: CSAFGRNTDTQYF. The base sequence is TGCAGTGCTTTTGGACGGAACACAGATACGCAGTATTTT.